Included here is one T cell receptor (beta chain) sequence, with context. What it binds is not known. Assay used: immunoSEQ multiplex PCR; TCRdb lists only in-frame clones, some missing. This sample carries 65,000 to 85,000 clones, about 90% of them seen once, and the ten largest clones take 4% to 5%. These data come from a study of OX40 agonist ivuxolimab in advanced cancers. Whole-study results and caveats: Mean expanded clone counts were higher in CD8+ than CD4+ T cells.

The sample was CD4+ or CD8+ T cells sorted from blood, taken in a trial of the OX40 agonist ivuxolimab. This clonotype was obtained from an adult with an advanced solid tumor such as melanoma, head and neck, liver or kidney cancer.

As DNA, the CDR3 is TGTGCCAGCAGCCAGGACAGCCTCCAAGAGACCCAGTACTTC. Its translation is CASSQDSLQETQYF. V is TRBV6-5 and J is TRBJ2-5; possibly TRBD1 for D (6 bases). Between the trimmed V and J ends, which lost 6 bases and 1 base, there was a span of 12 bases. The CDR3 runs 14 residues. The germline CDR1 and CDR2 sequences are MNHEY and SVGAGI.